This T cell receptor (beta chain) was identified during a study of spatial heterogeneity in lung cancer. On the study more broadly: Compared with alpha-chain sequences, beta-chain sequences were consistently detected in greater numbers. Regarding the study as a whole: The number of expanded tumor alpha and beta chains correlated with mutation number.

The CDR3 has 13 residues. Per the germline V gene, CDR1 is LNHNV and CDR2 is YYDKDF (reference sequence). V was clipped by 5 bases and J by 4 bases; unmatched bases: 2. The library protocol tagged each TCR cDNA with a unique molecular identifier. Each CDR3 protein is one row after TCRdb ran MiXCR on the 5' RACE reads. The sample lists fewer than 20,000 distinct CDR3 sequences; under 7% were seen once. This clonotype appeared many times. Its target is not known. The time point is: sample taken at primary tumor resection. Around 68 TRACERx patients with early, untreated non-small cell lung cancer donated samples. Whole RNA obtained from tumor, nontumor lung or frozen PBMC underwent sequencing without sorting.

This receptor was identified in a female donor with early-stage non-small cell lung cancer. The sample here was lung tumor tissue, taken at surgery. The V and J genes are TRBV15 and TRBJ2-5; 9 bases fit TRBD2. The CDR3: CATSGGRAETQYF. CDR3 nucleotide sequence: TGTGCCACCAGCGGCGGGAGGGCAGAGACCCAGTACTTC.